These T cell receptor beta chains were read from a single sample in a study of shared clonotypes between healthy human individuals. Using immunoSEQ multiplex PCR, the repertoire was profiled, and TCRdb retains in-frame clones only, with some absent. Seen here are some 1,900,000 clones, approximately 95% observed once, and the top ten hold approximately 1.2%. Sample: naive CD8+ T cells sorted from blood. These receptors all stem from a man between 18 and 29 years old in good health. Both conserved end residues are trimmed from each CDR3. Fields, in order: D gene, J gene, V gene, CDR3 protein. A D gene is named only where the DNA matches it firmly.

D gene: TRBD2
J gene: TRBJ2-1
V gene: TRBV6-1
CDR3 protein: ASGLADYNEQF

D gene: NA
J gene: TRBJ1-1
V gene: TRBV11-3
CDR3 protein: ASSLDYGTEAF

D gene: NA
J gene: TRBJ2-1
V gene: TRBV2
CDR3 protein: ASAAGSYNEQF

D gene: NA
J gene: TRBJ2-5
V gene: TRBV5-1
CDR3 protein: ASRLSLYQETQY

D gene: NA
J gene: TRBJ1-2
V gene: TRBV29-1
CDR3 protein: SVGNGYT

D gene: NA
J gene: TRBJ2-7
V gene: TRBV28
CDR3 protein: ASSLGTSSEQY

D gene: TRBD1
J gene: TRBJ2-7
V gene: TRBV25-1
CDR3 protein: ASSAGTDYEQY

D gene: NA
J gene: TRBJ2-3
V gene: TRBV29-1
CDR3 protein: SVDRETVGDTQY

D gene: NA
J gene: TRBJ2-3
V gene: TRBV5-1
CDR3 protein: ASSTGSSSTDTQY

D gene: NA
J gene: TRBJ2-2
V gene: TRBV1
CDR3 protein: TSSQDEPNTGELF

D gene: TRBD1
J gene: TRBJ2-1
V gene: TRBV5-1
CDR3 protein: ASSIRQGAYNEQF

D gene: NA
J gene: TRBJ1-1
V gene: TRBV7-8
CDR3 protein: ASSFGANTEAF

D gene: NA
J gene: TRBJ1-2
V gene: TRBV5-6
CDR3 protein: ASSLGVGLTNPNYGYT

D gene: NA
J gene: TRBJ2-1
V gene: TRBV6-1
CDR3 protein: ASRSPMTDEQF

D gene: NA
J gene: TRBJ1-1
V gene: TRBV29-1
CDR3 protein: SVASGPEAF

D gene: NA
J gene: TRBJ2-7
V gene: TRBV13
CDR3 protein: ASSHSGARGYEQY

D gene: NA
J gene: TRBJ1-2
V gene: TRBV5-6
CDR3 protein: ASSAGSGRSWGYT

D gene: NA
J gene: TRBJ2-7
V gene: TRBV28
CDR3 protein: ASSPADGYEQY

D gene: NA
J gene: TRBJ2-1
V gene: TRBV2
CDR3 protein: ASSVPLFQTYNEQF

D gene: TRBD2
J gene: TRBJ2-5
V gene: TRBV2
CDR3 protein: ASSGLAGVETQY

D gene: TRBD1
J gene: TRBJ2-7
V gene: TRBV15
CDR3 protein: ATSPGTGAYEQY

D gene: NA
J gene: TRBJ2-5
V gene: TRBV28
CDR3 protein: ASSLEIQETQY

D gene: NA
J gene: TRBJ1-1
V gene: TRBV2
CDR3 protein: ASSLYVIGAGDTEAF

D gene: NA
J gene: TRBJ2-7
V gene: TRBV30
CDR3 protein: AWSVIGGAGAQY

D gene: TRBD1
J gene: TRBJ2-5
V gene: TRBV6-5
CDR3 protein: ASSYSGDSETQY

D gene: NA
J gene: TRBJ1-2
V gene: TRBV28
CDR3 protein: ASSFGQLYGYT

D gene: NA
J gene: TRBJ2-3
V gene: TRBV10-1
CDR3 protein: ASSGVDGTQY

D gene: NA
J gene: TRBJ1-1
V gene: TRBV7-8
CDR3 protein: ASTPQGLNTEAF